Listed here are 27 T cell receptor beta chains from one sample, sequenced in a study of cytomegalovirus exposure and HLA in healthy donors. PCR used 60 Vbeta primers and 13 Jbeta primers. TCRdb keeps only in-frame clones here, not all; method: immunoSEQ multiplex PCR. Counted here are over 150,000 clones, just under 80% occurring once; the ten biggest clones make up around 13%. Source material: PBMCs. These receptor sequences come from a woman in her forties or fifties in good health and CMV-seropositive.

The genes are TRBV9 and TRBJ2-5; D is possibly TRBD2 (5 bases). Trimming left V 0 bases short and J 5 bases short, with 8 bases between. The germline CDR1 and CDR2 sequences are SGDLS and YYNGEE. This CDR3 region has 13 residues. Here the CDR3 reads CASSVGGMETQYF. The CDR3 DNA reads as TGTGCCAGCAGCGTAGGAGGGATGGAGACCCAGTACTTC.

This chain joins TRBV10-3 and TRBJ2-1, with D maybe TRBD2 (6 bases). The CDR3 runs to 16 residues. V dropped 0 bases and J dropped 6 bases, with 15 bases sitting between them. Germline V CDR1 and CDR2: ENHRY, SYGVKD. Here the CDR3 DNA reads TGTGCCATCAGTGAGTCGTCAGGACTACCCACCAATGAGCAGTTCTTC. This codes for CAISESSGLPTNEQFF.

The chain is built from TRBV5-6 and TRBJ2-3; 7 bases line up with TRBD1. There are 15 residues in the CDR3. Germline values: CDR1 SGHDT, CDR2 YYEEEE. V was clipped by 2 bases and J by 0 bases; unmatched bases: 3. The DNA for the CDR3 is TGTGCCAGCAGCTTAGGGGGCTCTAGCACAGATACGCAGTATTTT. Encoded protein: CASSLGGSSTDTQYF.

The chain has TRBV5-1 and TRBJ2-7, with D perhaps matching TRBD1 (5 bases). CDR3 length equals 15 residues. Germline assignment: CDR1 SGHRS and CDR2 YFSETQ. V dropped 4 bases and J dropped 2 bases, with 16 bases sitting between them. Here the CDR3 DNA reads TGCGCCAGCAGCCCCCTGTCACGACAGACCTACGAGCAGTACTTC. Its translation: CASSPLSRQTYEQYF.

The chain is built from TRBV6-5 and TRBJ2-7; tentatively, D is TRBD2 (5 bases). V was cut by 8 bases and J by 0 bases, with 17 bases left in between. Germline V gene lookup returns CDR1 MNHEY and CDR2 SVGAGI. The CDR3 contains 15 residues. The DNA for the CDR3 is TGTGCCAGCCAGCGAGGGAGCTACTACTCCTACGAGCAGTACTTC. Translated, it gives CASQRGSYYSYEQYF.

The chain combines TRBV4-2 with TRBJ1-6; 8 bases align to TRBD1. V shed 3 bases and J 12 bases; nucleotides not matched to a gene: 7. CDR3 length: 14 amino acids. Germline CDR1 LGHNA, CDR2 YNFKEQ. In nucleotides, the CDR3 is TGTGCCAGCAGCCAGGGGACAGGAGATCTACCCCTCCACTTT. This encodes CASSQGTGDLPLHF.

CDR3 sequence reads: CASSETGVNSPLHF. For the CDR3, the DNA is TGTGCCAGCAGCGAGACAGGGGTAAATTCACCCCTCCACTTT. This chain links TRBV11-2 with TRBJ1-6, with TRBD1 matching over 8 bases. After removal of 5 bases from V and 7 bases from J, the junction contained 4 bases not matched to a gene. This CDR3 has 14 amino acids. Per germline, CDR1 SGHAT and CDR2 FQNNGV.

The CDR3 DNA sequence: TGTGCCAGCAGTTACCTGGACAGAGGAACTACCTACGAGCAGTACTTC. As protein: CASSYLDRGTTYEQYF. The chain carries TRBV6-6 and TRBJ2-7, with TRBD1 as a possible D gene (6 bases). Germline V gene lookup returns CDR1 MNHNY and CDR2 SVGAGI (reference sequence). Trimming removed 2 bases from V and 2 bases from J, with 16 bases in between. This CDR3 comprises 16 residues.

The CDR3 loop reads CASSPQGGSNTNEQFF. CDR3 in DNA: TGTGCCAGCAGCCCCCAAGGGGGTAGCAATACAAATGAGCAGTTCTTC. The chain combines TRBV13 with TRBJ2-1; D is possibly TRBD1 (6 bases). The CDR3 consists of 16 residues. With 5 bases removed from V and 7 bases from J, the gap between germline ends came to 21 bases. From germline, CDR1 is PRHDT and CDR2 FYEKMQ (reference sequence). The full variable domain, in which reference TRBV13 and TRBJ2-1 provide the parts outside the CDR3, is AAGVIQSPRHLIKEKRETATLKCYPIPRHDTVYWYQQGPGQDPQFLISFYEKMQSDKGSIPDRFSAQQFSDYHSELNMSSLELGDSALYFCASSPQGGSNTNEQFFGPGTRLTVL.

The rearrangement uses TRBV7-9 and TRBJ1-1; 7 bases match TRBD1. With 2 bases clipped from V and 5 bases from J, the junction kept 5 bases outside the gene matches. This CDR3 spans 14 amino acids. CDR1 and CDR2 from the germline V gene are SEHNR and FQNEAQ (reference sequence). The CDR3 nucleotides are TGTGCCAGCAGCTTATCAACAGGGGATACTGAAGCTTTCTTT. It specifies CASSLSTGDTEAFF.

V and J are TRBV18 and TRBJ2-3, with D tentatively TRBD1 (6 bases). CDR1 KGHSH and CDR2 LQKENI come from the germline V gene. This CDR3 contains 15 residues. Between the trimmed V and J ends, which lost 3 bases and 0 bases, there was a span of 10 bases. The CDR3 reads CASSPGQISTDTQYF. The CDR3 coding sequence is TGTGCCAGCTCACCCGGACAGATTAGCACAGATACGCAGTATTTT.

This clone has just a few counts. The rearrangement joins TRBV5-1 to TRBJ1-2; possible D gene TRBD1, 5 bases. The CDR3 contains 13 residues. Germline V lookup: CDR1 SGHRS, CDR2 YFSETQ. Trimming removed 4 bases at V and 8 bases at J, with 15 bases between. In nucleotides, the CDR3 is TGCGCCAGCAGCGACTCCCTGGGGGGAGGCTACACCTTC. This codes for CASSDSLGGGYTF.

The gene calls are TRBV6-6 and TRBJ1-2; a possible D gene is TRBD1 (6 bases). This CDR3 has 15 residues. In germline, CDR1 is MNHNY, CDR2 SVGAGI (reference sequence). Trimming took 0 bases from V and 8 from J, leaving 16 bases between them. The CDR3 is CASSYSSQGRVGYTF. The CDR3, as DNA: TGTGCCAGCAGTTACTCGTCACAGGGAAGAGTGGGCTACACCTTC.

The chain has TRBV6-1 and TRBJ1-5; no reliable D call. The germline V gene has CDR1 MNHNS and CDR2 SASEGT. This CDR3 spans 14 amino acids. V gave up 5 bases and J gave up 2 bases, with 10 bases separating them. The CDR3 DNA follows: TGTGCCAGCAGTCCGTCACAAGGCAATCAGCCCCAGCATTTT. It encodes CASSPSQGNQPQHF.

This rearrangement joins TRBV5-8 to TRBJ1-1, with D possibly matching TRBD1 (6 bases). The CDR3 totals 13 residues. Germline lookup yields CDR1 SGHTS and CDR2 YDEGEE. The V end lost 4 bases, the J end lost 2 bases, and 9 bases lay between the germline ends. For the CDR3, the DNA is TGTGCCAGCAGCAGGACAGTAAACACTGAAGCTTTCTTT. This sequence encodes CASSRTVNTEAFF.

This chain uses TRBV14 with TRBJ1-2; D not resolved. Trimming left V 5 bases short and J 3 bases short, with 7 bases between. Germline V lookup: CDR1 SGHDN, CDR2 FVKESK. The CDR3 runs to 12 residues. CDR3 in DNA: TGTGCCAGCAGCATCCAGGACTATGGCTACACCTTC. Translating it yields CASSIQDYGYTF.

V usage is TRBV9 and J usage is TRBJ2-5, with D perhaps TRBD2 (6 bases). V was trimmed by 5 bases and J by 9 bases, leaving 17 bases between them. Germline loops: CDR1 SGDLS, CDR2 YYNGEE. This CDR3 has 13 residues. In DNA, the CDR3 is TGTGCCAGCAGTGAGGGAGGCCCCGGAGCCCAGTACTTC. This gives the protein CASSEGGPGAQYF.

This chain joins TRBV5-4 and TRBJ1-5, with D perhaps TRBD1 (6 bases). The germline V gene encodes CDR1 SGHNT and CDR2 YYREEE (reference sequence). V was cut by 5 bases and J by 3 bases, with 12 bases left in between. The CDR3 consists of 14 residues. The CDR3 sequence: CASSPGETNQPQHF. CDR3 DNA: TGTGCCAGCAGTCCAGGGGAGACCAATCAGCCCCAGCATTTT.

V and J are TRBV10-2 and TRBJ2-4; 8 bases map to TRBD1. The CDR3 covers 16 residues. Looked up from germline, CDR1 is WSHSY and CDR2 is SAAADI. V was pared by 1 base and J by 5 bases, with 7 bases of the junction left unmatched. The CDR3 region is CASSEWGAGGQNIQYF. The CDR3 coding sequence is TGCGCCAGCAGTGAGTGGGGGGCAGGGGGCCAAAACATTCAGTACTTC.

The gene calls are TRBV7-9 and TRBJ2-1; no firm D call. The CDR3 sequence is 16 residues long. Germline values: CDR1 SEHNR, CDR2 FQNEAQ (reference sequence). The ends were cut back, 1 base at V and 1 base at J, with 11 bases in the middle. CDR3 sequence reads: CASSLGAQPSYNEQFF. The CDR3 bases are TGTGCCAGCAGCTTAGGGGCACAGCCATCCTACAATGAGCAGTTCTTC.

The genes are TRBV4-1 and TRBJ2-7; 7 positions agree with TRBD2. The CDR3 loop spans 14 amino acids. V was clipped by 4 bases and J by 6 bases; unmatched bases: 9. CDR1 is MGHRA and CDR2 is YSYEKL in the germline V gene. DNA of the CDR3: TGCGCCAGCAGCCCCAGGGAGGGTGTAGGCGAGCAGTACTTC. Translating gives CASSPREGVGEQYF.

A few counts support this clone. The J gene is TRBJ1-4, the V gene TRBV6-1, with a weak D call TRBD1 (5 bases). The CDR3 loop spans 13 amino acids. The V and J ends lost 6 bases and 8 bases respectively, with 13 bases between them. Germline assignment: CDR1 MNHNS and CDR2 SASEGT. The CDR3 DNA follows: TGTGCCAGCAGCCCATTTGGGGGGGAAAAACTGTTTTTT. Protein sequence: CASSPFGGEKLFF.

The V and J genes are TRBV4-2 and TRBJ1-6; D might be TRBD1 (5 bases). Trimming pared 0 bases from V and 7 bases from J, leaving 22 bases between. The CDR3 spans 19 residues. The germline CDR1 and CDR2 sequences are LGHNA and YNFKEQ. The DNA for the CDR3 is TGTGCCAGCAGCCAAGATTCGGTGCGGGGGTGGGGGGGGAATTCACCCCTCCACTTT. It specifies CASSQDSVRGWGGNSPLHF.

The chain joins TRBV11-2 to TRBJ2-5; no clear D. There are 12 residues in the CDR3. V shed 1 base and J shed 7 bases, with 7 bases lying between them. Per germline, CDR1 SGHAT and CDR2 FQNNGV. The CDR3 nucleotides are TGTGCCAGCAGCTTAGGAGAGGCGACCCAGTACTTC. This sequence encodes CASSLGEATQYF.

V and J are TRBV18 and TRBJ1-2; 8 nucleotides agree with TRBD1. The trim removed 6 bases at V and 6 bases at J, leaving 6 bases unmatched. The CDR3 has 13 residues. CDR1 and CDR2 from the germline V gene are KGHSH and LQKENI. In DNA, the CDR3 is TGTGCCAGCTCTGGACAGGGAGAGAATGGCTACACCTTC. This sequence encodes CASSGQGENGYTF.

The gene calls are TRBV4-1 and TRBJ2-2; 9 positions match TRBD2. The V gene end was trimmed by 3 bases and the J gene end by 5 bases; junction bases not matched to a gene: 7. The CDR3 is 16 amino acids. Germline V gene lookup returns CDR1 MGHRA and CDR2 YSYEKL. CDR3 sequence reads: CASSQAAGGRTGELFF. The CDR3 nucleotides are TGCGCCAGCAGCCAGGCGGCGGGGGGGCGAACCGGGGAGCTGTTTTTT.

This clone has only a few counts. The gene calls are TRBV6-1 and TRBJ2-7; 9 bases are a match to TRBD1. With 0 bases clipped from V and 5 bases from J, the junction kept 8 bases outside the gene matches. This CDR3 has 16 amino acids. Germline lookup yields CDR1 MNHNS and CDR2 SASEGT. The CDR3, as DNA: TGTGCCAGCAGTGAAGCGGTGGGACAGGGTCTCGACGAGCAGTACTTC. It yields the protein CASSEAVGQGLDEQYF.